This T cell receptor (beta chain) was documented in a study of blood T cell repertoires in COVID-19. Study summary: Some COVID-19 samples were acute and others convalescent; all came from the United States, Italy and Spain.

Per the study methods: For nucleated cells, counts were estimated from reference gene primer amplification. The table came from immunoSEQ multiplex PCR; TCRdb's copy has only in-frame clones and leaves some out. D and trimming were read from the DNA, whereas the V and J calls and clone size are those reported in that table. The table lists around 200,000 clones, approximately 87% of them singletons. Looked up from germline, CDR1 is SGDLS and CDR2 is YYNGEE. The CDR3 has 15 amino acids. J was trimmed by 6 bases and V by 1 base; bases with no gene match: 9. Seattle's cohort entered during active infection and was followed longitudinally.

The chain combines TRBV9 with TRBJ2-7; 8 positions match TRBD2. This TCR came from a woman aged 60-75 years with COVID-19, enrolled during active disease. The source material was peripheral blood. CDR3 DNA sequence: TGTGCCAGCAGCGTAACAAACGGGAGGGCCAGCGAGCAGTACTTC. It specifies CASSVTNGRASEQYF.